This record covers a single TCR beta chain. The sample is drawn from a study of CD8 T cells in Susac syndrome. Reverse transcription of about 0.5 to 1 ug RNA was carried out with random hexamers. The method of amplification for TCR beta CDR3 was immunoSEQ multiplex PCR, covering 54 Vbeta and 13 Jbeta. TCRdb re-called the immunoSEQ multiplex PCR reads through MiXCR, storing one row per CDR3 protein. Of 150,000 to 200,000 distinct CDR3 sequences listed, roughly 92% are singletons. Trimming removed 4 bases at V and 1 base at J, with 18 bases between. The CDR3 length is 16 residues. Germline loops: CDR1 SGHDT, CDR2 YYEEEE.

Sequencing was performed on CD4+ T cells from PBMCs. This sequence originates from a human donor with multiple sclerosis. The chain combines TRBV5-6 with TRBJ2-7, with D perhaps TRBD1 (6 bases). The CDR3 reads CASSRRSRDISYEQYF. DNA of the CDR3: TGTGCCAGCAGCCGAAGGTCCCGGGACATTTCCTACGAGCAGTACTTC. The full variable domain, rest sourced from reference TRBV5-6 and TRBJ2-7, is DAGVTQSPTHLIKTRGQQVTLRCSPKSGHDTVSWYQQALGQGPQFIFQYYEEEERQRGNFPDRFSGHQFPNYSSELNVNALLLGDSALYLCASSRRSRDISYEQYFGPGTRLTVT.